This T cell receptor beta chain was retrieved from a study of T cells after yellow fever vaccination. This CDR3 is 17 amino acids long. Trimming took 5 bases from V and 4 from J; bases not matched to a gene: 13. TCRdb re-called the 5' RACE reads with MiXCR, one entry per CDR3 protein. The table records a few hundred thousand distinct CDR3 sequences, around 4.5% of them present only once. The table lists this clonotype with a few counts. Its antigen is still unknown. Overall study results and limits: Clonotype sharing between CD4 and CD8 compartments was small. Reappearance after the booster was observed for most primary-vaccination clones (96% CD4, more than 70% CD8). FACS-sorted repertoires might harbor abundant contaminating clonotypes from the bulk population.

The receptor was isolated from a man between 18 and 29 years old who received the YFV17D yellow fever vaccine. The chain carries TRBV12-3 or TRBV12-4 and TRBJ2-5; TRBD1 matches at 10 bases. The specimen comprised PBMCs, sampled 15 days after the yellow fever booster vaccination. The CDR3 protein is CASSDFRTGGEGETQYF. The CDR3 bases are TGTGCCAGCAGTGATTTTAGGACAGGGGGGGAAGGAGAGACCCAGTACTTC.